This T cell receptor beta chain was recovered during a study of blood T cell repertoires in COVID-19. Study-level background: COVID-19 samples, acute and convalescent, were from the United States, Italy and Spain.

Original analysis: Nucleated cell number was recorded as an estimate derived from reference gene primer amplification. Repertoires were generated with immunoSEQ multiplex PCR, while TCRdb's copy carries only in-frame clones and drops some. Clone size and the V and J calls come from that table; the DNA yielded D and trimming. The data contain 30,000 to 35,000 clones, around 80% of them singletons. V shed 4 bases and J shed 3 bases, with 4 bases lying between them. From germline, CDR1 is WSHSY and CDR2 SAAADI. The CDR3 sequence is 11 residues long. This clone was counted only a few times. The sequenced sample was peripheral blood. This clonotype was sampled from a woman aged 60-70 years with acute or convalescent COVID-19. The V call is TRBV10-2, the J call TRBJ2-7; D unclear. The CDR3 DNA follows: TGCGCCAGCAGTGCCCTCTACGAGCAGTACTTC. Protein sequence: CASSALYEQYF.